A single sample gave rise to the 28 T cell receptor beta chains below, sequenced in a study of blood T cell repertoires in COVID-19 (dated by TCRdb to the early 2020s). Library creation used the immunoSEQ multiplex PCR assay. Not all clones reach the TCRdb copy of this immuneACCESS table, which keeps in-frame sequences only. Checked studies attribute under half of the gap to unresolved V genes and leave the rest unexplained. The sample data list 250,000 or so clones, and roughly 90% of these were observed just once. The leading ten clones occupy about 3% of the sample. The sample was PBMCs or T cells enriched from blood (not recorded which). Receptor source: a man aged 35 to 55 who had been exposed to COVID-19.

V gene TRBV30 combines with J gene TRBJ1-5; 10 bases fit TRBD1. Germline values: CDR1 GTSNPN, CDR2 SVGIG (reference sequence). CDR3 length: 15 residues. With 3 bases clipped from V and 5 bases from J, the junction kept 7 bases outside the gene matches. The DNA for the CDR3 is TGTGCCTGGAGCACCGGGACAGGGGATCATCAGCCCCAGCATTTT. It is translated as CAWSTGTGDHQPQHF.

This chain joins TRBV2 and TRBJ1-5; no definite D call. The CDR3 spans 11 residues. The V end was cut by 3 bases, the J end by 9 bases, with 6 bases between. Germline assignment: CDR1 SNHLY and CDR2 FYNNEI. The CDR3 coding sequence is TGTGCCAGCAGTGATGAGAGGCCCCAGCATTTT. Translating gives CASSDERPQHF.

This rearrangement joins TRBV5-6 to TRBJ1-4; a possible D gene is TRBD1 (6 bases). Germline V gene sequence: CDR1 SGHDT, CDR2 YYEEEE. Trimming pared 3 bases from V and 4 bases from J, leaving 10 bases between. The CDR3 spans 14 residues. The CDR3 DNA reads as TGTGCCAGCAGCTGGGGGACAAGTAATGAAAAACTGTTTTTT. Protein sequence: CASSWGTSNEKLFF.

The chain couples TRBV7-2 to TRBJ2-7; TRBD1 might be the D (5 bases). Trimming removed 0 bases from V and 6 bases from J, with 9 bases in between. CDR1 is SGHTA and CDR2 is FQGNSA in the germline V gene. The CDR3 length is 13 residues. CDR3 DNA: TGTGCCAGCAGCTTAGCGTCCAGGGTCGAGCAGTACTTC. This sequence encodes CASSLASRVEQYF.

The chain carries TRBV5-1 and TRBJ2-7; D might be TRBD1 (5 bases). Germline V CDR1 and CDR2: SGHRS, YFSETQ. This CDR3 is built from 13 residues. V lost 0 bases and J 1 base, leaving 5 bases between the germline ends. The CDR3 here is CASSLDRSYEQYF. CDR3 nucleotide sequence: TGCGCCAGCAGCTTGGACAGGTCCTACGAGCAGTACTTC.

The chain carries TRBV28 and TRBJ2-6; D remains unclear. Deletions cut 2 bases from V and 0 bases from J, with 8 bases between. CDR3 size: 16 residues. Germline V gene lookup returns CDR1 MDHEN and CDR2 SYDVKM. The CDR3: CASSLIASSGANVLTF. DNA for the CDR3: TGTGCCAGCAGTTTAATCGCCAGCTCTGGGGCCAACGTCCTGACTTTC.

The CDR3 nucleotides are TGTGCCAGCAGCGTAAGCCCGGACAGGGGGCTAGAGACCCAGTACTTC. Translation: CASSVSPDRGLETQYF. The V and J genes are TRBV9 and TRBJ2-5; TRBD1 matches at 11 bases. Unmatched junction bases numbered 6, after V lost 1 base and J lost 4 bases. The V gene's germline CDR1 is SGDLS and CDR2 YYNGEE. The CDR3 is 16 amino acids.

The V and J genes are TRBV7-2 and TRBJ2-7, with D hard to call. CDR3 length equals 12 residues. Germline values: CDR1 SGHTA, CDR2 FQGNSA. Trimming removed 5 bases from V and 2 bases from J, with 7 bases in between. The CDR3 region has the DNA TGTGCCAGCAGCCAAACAACCTACGAGCAGTACTTC. Its translation is CASSQTTYEQYF.

This chain uses TRBV7-2 with TRBJ2-5, with 10 bases identical to TRBD2. Trimming at V came to 2 bases and at J to 2 bases, leaving 5 bases not matched to a gene. Per the germline V gene, CDR1 is SGHTA and CDR2 is FQGNSA. The CDR3 extends over 16 amino acids. As DNA, the CDR3 is TGTGCCAGCAGCTTAAGGGGACTAGCGAGACAAGAGACCCAGTACTTC. Protein: CASSLRGLARQETQYF.

The chain joins TRBV10-1 to TRBJ2-3; 8 bases align to TRBD1. The CDR3 is 15 amino acids. The germline CDR1 and CDR2 sequences are WNHNN and SYGVQD (reference sequence). J was trimmed by 2 bases and V by 8 bases; bases with no gene match: 9. The CDR3 loop reads CASAGTGEFTDTQYF. Written as DNA, the CDR3 is TGCGCCAGCGCGGGGACAGGAGAATTCACAGATACGCAGTATTTT.

In its sample, this clone was seen a few times. This rearrangement joins TRBV21-1 to TRBJ2-7; the table calls TRBD1, which could not be checked here. TRBV21-1 is described as a pseudogene. The CDR3 has 15 amino acids. CDR3 sequence reads: CASSLYRDRVYEQYF. The CDR3 DNA reads as TGTGCCAGCAGTTTGTACCGGGACAGGGTCTACGAGCAGTACTTC.

Written as DNA, the CDR3 is TGTGCCAGCAGCTCGGGACAGATTAATGAAAAACTGTTTTTT. It translates to CASSSGQINEKLFF. V and J are TRBV5-5 and TRBJ1-4; TRBD1 matches 7 bases. The CDR3 is 14 amino acids. V shed 3 bases, J shed 4 bases, and the junction held 3 bases outside the gene matches. CDR1 and CDR2 (germline): SGHKS, YYEKEE (reference sequence).

This clone was observed once. J is TRBJ2-1 and V is TRBV4-1; TRBD2 aligns across 9 bases. The CDR3 consists of 15 residues. V trimming: 0 bases; J trimming: 5 bases; junction bases outside the gene matches: 2. The germline V gene encodes CDR1 MGHRA and CDR2 YSYEKL. Written as DNA, the CDR3 is TGCGCCAGCAGCCAAGAGGGGACTAGCAACAATGAGCAGTTCTTC. Its translation: CASSQEGTSNNEQFF.

The V and J genes are TRBV18 and TRBJ1-6, with 9 bases that match TRBD1. CDR3 size: 15 residues. CDR1 and CDR2 from the germline V gene are KGHSH and LQKENI. V dropped 3 bases and J dropped 7; count of bases not matched to a gene: 4. DNA of the CDR3: TGTGCCAGCTCACCGGGACAGGGTTTGAATTCACCCCTCCACTTT. Translation gives CASSPGQGLNSPLHF.

The sample holds one count of this clone. The chain couples TRBV4-2 to TRBJ2-2, with 8 bases aligning to TRBD1. J lost 4 bases, V lost 1 base, and 5 bases had no gene match. CDR1 is LGHNA, CDR2 YNFKEQ, per germline. This CDR3 region has 16 residues. The CDR3 protein is CASSQADRVATGELFF. The CDR3 DNA is TGTGCCAGCAGCCAAGCGGACAGGGTGGCCACCGGGGAGCTGTTTTTT.

This rearrangement joins TRBV28 to TRBJ1-1; 8 positions match TRBD1. Germline V gives CDR1 MDHEN, CDR2 SYDVKM. The CDR3 contains 14 residues. V was clipped by 6 bases and J by 7 bases; unmatched bases: 10. The DNA for the CDR3 is TGTGCCAGCAGACCCGACAGGGGCGAATTTGAAGCTTTCTTT. This sequence encodes CASRPDRGEFEAFF.

The rearrangement joins TRBV19 to TRBJ1-4; D ambiguous. Germline assignment: CDR1 LNHDA and CDR2 SQIVND (reference sequence). V gave up 8 bases and J gave up 14 bases, with 18 bases separating them. The CDR3 has 12 amino acids. CDR3 bases: TGTGCCAGTCTCGAGCAGAGAGGAGGTCTGTTTTTT. Protein product: CASLEQRGGLFF.

The CDR3 here is CASRTNPGTGGTDTQYF. The CDR3 DNA reads as TGCGCCAGCAGGACTAACCCCGGGACAGGGGGGACAGATACGCAGTATTTT. The gene calls are TRBV5-1 and TRBJ2-3; TRBD1 agrees at 11 bases. The CDR3 sequence is 17 residues long. Germline CDR1 SGHRS, CDR2 YFSETQ. V shed 5 bases, J shed 3 bases, and the junction held 11 bases outside the gene matches. The variable domain in full, completed from reference TRBV5-1 and TRBJ2-3, reads KAGVTQTPRYLIKTRGQQVTLSCSPISGHRSVSWYQQTPGQGLQFLFEYFSETQRNKGNFPGRFSGRQFSNSRSEMNVSTLELGDSALYLCASRTNPGTGGTDTQYFGPGTRLTVL.

This rearrangement joins TRBV7-6 to TRBJ2-3; 11 nucleotides line up with TRBD2. This CDR3 is 16 amino acids long. With 5 bases clipped from V and 4 bases from J, the junction kept 8 bases outside the gene matches. Per germline, CDR1 SGHVS and CDR2 FNYEAQ. The chain's CDR3 is CASSVMTSGKADTQYF. DNA for the CDR3: TGTGCCAGCAGCGTGATGACTAGCGGGAAGGCAGATACGCAGTATTTT.

This chain uses TRBV6-5 with TRBJ2-7, with D maybe TRBD2 (6 bases). The CDR3 is 13 residues long. The V gene lost 6 bases and the J gene lost 2 bases, with 11 bases spanning the gap. The germline V gene has CDR1 MNHEY and CDR2 SVGAGI. The CDR3 DNA is TGTGCCAGCAGCGGGGACTTCACCTACGAGCAGTACTTC. Translation gives CASSGDFTYEQYF.

V and J are TRBV30 and TRBJ1-6; 9 bases fit TRBD1. Trimming took 5 bases from V and 9 from J; bases not matched to a gene: 5. Germline CDR1 is GTSNPN and CDR2 is SVGIG (reference sequence). The CDR3 spans 13 residues. The CDR3 DNA follows: TGTGCCTGGGGGGGACAGGGAGGTTCACCCCTCCACTTT. It translates to CAWGGQGGSPLHF.

This chain joins TRBV28 and TRBJ2-5, with 14 bases lining up with TRBD2. CDR3 size: 18 residues. J lost 3 bases, V lost 9 bases, and 15 bases had no gene match. In germline, CDR1 is MDHEN, CDR2 SYDVKM. The CDR3 sequence is CASNRRPGTSGSKETQYF. The CDR3 nucleotides are TGTGCCAGTAACCGTAGACCCGGGACTAGCGGGAGCAAAGAGACCCAGTACTTC.

The rearrangement links TRBV28 to TRBJ2-5; 8 bases fit TRBD2. Germline CDR1 reads MDHEN; CDR2 reads SYDVKM. The CDR3 runs 14 residues. J was trimmed by 5 bases and V by 5 bases; bases with no gene match: 7. The CDR3 loop is CASSPGLGLETQYF. The CDR3 DNA reads TGTGCCAGCAGTCCGGGACTAGGACTGGAGACCCAGTACTTC.

The J gene is TRBJ2-7, the V gene TRBV30; no clear D. The CDR3 has 11 amino acids. Trimming shortened V by 0 bases and J by 6 bases, and 6 bases separated the two germline ends. The V gene's germline CDR1 is GTSNPN and CDR2 SVGIG (reference sequence). DNA of the CDR3: TGTGCCTGGAGTGTAATGGCCGAGCAGTACTTC. Residues: CAWSVMAEQYF.

The chain uses TRBV5-1 and TRBJ2-7; a possible D gene is TRBD2 (5 bases). V was pared by 1 base and J by 3 bases, with 14 bases between. CDR1 is SGHRS and CDR2 is YFSETQ in the germline V gene. The CDR3 totals 15 residues. CDR3 DNA: TGCGCCAGCAGCTTGTCTCGGGGTACTGGCTACGAGCAGTACTTC. Its protein product is CASSLSRGTGYEQYF.

The chain uses TRBV6-5 and TRBJ2-7, with 7 bases matching TRBD1. The CDR3 covers 15 residues. With V trimmed by 6 bases and J by 5 bases, 13 bases remained unmatched. The germline V gene has CDR1 MNHEY and CDR2 SVGAGI. CDR3 sequence (DNA): TGTGCCAGCAGCCGCGACAGGGTCGGAACCAACGAGCAGTACTTC. Translating it yields CASSRDRVGTNEQYF.

CDR3 sequence reads: CASSQDYSYEQYF. The DNA for the CDR3 is TGTGCCAGCAGCCAGGACTACTCCTACGAGCAGTACTTC. V usage is TRBV11-2 and J usage is TRBJ2-7, with D perhaps matching TRBD2 (6 bases). The CDR3 has 13 amino acids. V was clipped by 5 bases and J by 0 bases, with 8 bases between them. Germline CDR1 reads SGHAT; CDR2 reads FQNNGV.

The V call is TRBV5-6, the J call TRBJ1-2; TRBD1 matches at 7 bases. CDR1 is SGHDT and CDR2 is YYEEEE in the germline V gene. Germline trimming cut 3 bases from V and 4 bases from J; bases unmatched to any gene: 9. This CDR3 contains 15 residues. The CDR3 sequence: CASSSRTGGGYGYTF. The CDR3 nucleotides read TGTGCCAGCAGCTCCAGGACAGGAGGAGGCTATGGCTACACCTTC.